This T cell receptor beta chain appears in the sequencing data of a study of OX40 agonist ivuxolimab in advanced cancers. Study overall: Patients took ivuxolimab, an agonistic anti-OX40 (CD134) antibody. Three partial responders included one hepatocellular carcinoma patient and two cutaneous melanoma patients. General observations from the study: Certain nonresponders likewise exhibited a low normalized T-cell clonal expansion.

The CDR3 totals 16 residues. The germline CDR1 and CDR2 sequences are SGDLS and YYNGEE. This clone has just one count. Its cognate antigen is unknown. The germline gene is not matched at one end of the junction; a read error may be the cause. Data came from immunoSEQ multiplex PCR; TCRdb stores just in-frame clones and leaves some out. The sample holds 30,000 or so clones, more than 85% seen once. The sequence came from an adult with an advanced solid tumor such as melanoma, head and neck, liver or kidney cancer. V gene TRBV9 combines with J gene TRBJ2-7; maybe TRBD1 (5 bases). The sequencing used CD4+ or CD8+ T cells sorted from blood, collected in a trial of the OX40 agonist ivuxolimab. CDR3 in amino acids: CASSARDSSHPYGQYF. DNA for the CDR3: TGTGCCAGCAGCGCCCGAGACAGTAGTCACCCTTACGGGCAGTACTTC.